These 8 T cell receptor beta chains were sequenced from one sample in a study of post-analysis software for immune sequencing data. Whole-study results and caveats: In patients, TRBV5-6, TRBV5-1 and TRBV20-1 belonged to five or six TRBV segments found more frequently than in controls.

Prepared TCR beta cDNA libraries contained unique molecular identifiers. TCRdb passed the PCR reads through MiXCR, listing each CDR3 protein once. The sample holds around 400,000 distinct CDR3 sequences, approximately 39% seen once. These receptors' antigens are unknown. The material sequenced was blood. These receptors were taken from a girl aged 2 to 10 with multiple sclerosis.

This clonotype is a singleton in its sample. The chain uses TRBV11-2 and TRBJ2-3; possibly TRBD2 for D (5 bases). V was cut by 1 base and J by 5 bases, with 16 bases left in between. This CDR3 spans 16 amino acids. CDR1 is SGHAT and CDR2 is FQNNGV in the germline V gene. CDR3 DNA sequence: TGTGCCAGCAGCTTAGTAGGCTTCCAACGGGGAGATACGCAGTATTTT. This gives the protein CASSLVGFQRGDTQYF. Together with reference TRBV11-2 and TRBJ2-3, the CDR3 gives the full variable domain: EAGVAQSPRYKIIEKRQSVAFWCNPISGHATLYWYQQILGQGPKLLIQFQNNGVVDDSQLPKDRFSAERLKGVDSTLKIQPAKLEDSAVYLCASSLVGFQRGDTQYFGPGTRLTVL.

This chain uses TRBV7-3 with TRBJ1-1; weak D call: TRBD1 (6 bases). Germline V CDR1 and CDR2: SGHTA, FQGTGA. The CDR3 extends over 15 amino acids. V was pared by 5 bases and J by 1 base, with 14 bases between. The CDR3 coding sequence is TGTGCCAGCAGCCCCACATGGGGGCCGAACACTGAAGCTTTCTTT. This encodes CASSPTWGPNTEAFF.

This clonotype was seen only a few times. The chain has TRBV29-1 and TRBJ2-7, with 8 bases identical to TRBD2. Germline V lookup: CDR1 SQVTM, CDR2 ANQGSEA. The CDR3 has 13 residues. The CDR3 DNA follows: TGCGGCGACAGGACTAACGGGAGGGGCGAGCAGTACTTC. Its translation is CGDRTNGRGEQYF.

Notes on this clonotype: It is likely a read error, because the conserved phenylalanine at the end of the CDR3 is missing. This chain uses TRBV7-9 with TRBJ1-1; D is unresolved. Trimming pared 3 bases from V and 6 bases from J, leaving 2 bases between. Germline CDR1 is SEHNR and CDR2 is FQNEAQ (reference sequence). The CDR3 consists of 10 residues. The CDR3, as DNA: TGTGCCAGCAGCTTCCCTGAAGCTTTCTGT. Amino acid sequence: CASSFPEAFC.

This chain uses TRBV7-2 with TRBJ2-1; 9 nucleotides align to TRBD2. V lost 0 bases and J lost 9; bases outside the gene matches: 15. CDR3 length equals 18 residues. Germline values: CDR1 SGHTA, CDR2 FQGNSA. The CDR3 DNA is TGTGCCAGCAGCTTAGCTCCCTCGGTGGCGGGAGGGCAAGTTGAGCAGTTCTTC. Protein: CASSLAPSVAGGQVEQFF.

This clonotype was seen a handful of times. The CDR3, as DNA: TGTGCCAGCAGCTTAATATTGATAGCTTCCTACGAGCAGTACTTC. Translating it yields CASSLILIASYEQYF. The V call is TRBV11-2, the J call TRBJ2-7; D not certain. Germline values: CDR1 SGHAT, CDR2 FQNNGV. This CDR3 spans 15 amino acids. V was shortened by 2 bases and J by 1 base, with 12 bases between the two germline ends.

The V and J genes are TRBV5-1 and TRBJ2-1; TRBD1 matches 9 bases. CDR1 SGHRS and CDR2 YFSETQ come from the germline V gene. This CDR3 spans 16 amino acids. The ends lost 1 base at V and 5 bases at J; junction bases unmatched: 7. CDR3: CASSLNGQGTDNEQFF. In DNA form, the CDR3 reads TGCGCCAGCAGCTTGAACGGACAGGGGACTGACAATGAGCAGTTCTTC.

The chain couples TRBV7-3 to TRBJ1-1; D perhaps matches TRBD1 (6 bases). This CDR3 is 15 amino acids long. V lost 5 bases and J lost 3, with 16 bases in between. The germline gives CDR1 SGHTA, CDR2 FQGTGA. The CDR3 here is CASSPRGPMDTEAFF. The CDR3 region has the DNA TGTGCCAGCAGCCCCAGGGGTCCTATGGACACTGAAGCTTTCTTT.